A selection of T cell receptor beta chains follows, all from one sample in a study of tumor and adjacent non-tumor tissue in lung cancer. TCRdb re-analysed the multiplex PCR reads in MiXCR, keeping a single row per CDR3 protein. Found here are 100,000 to 150,000 distinct CDR3 sequences, around three fifths of them singletons; the top ten hold 9.5% to 15%. The sequenced material came from lung tumor tissue. The receptors derive from a man aged 25-45 years with non-small cell lung cancer. CDR3s include the opening cysteine and the closing phenylalanine or tryptophan. The order of the fields is clone size, J gene, V gene, D gene, CDR3 protein, CDR3 DNA. The D gene is left open where the match is weak. Size is omitted from some rows. Given values are once, few, many or a class for expanded clones.

many | TRBJ2-3 | TRBV6-1 | TRBD2 | CASSEQRGADTQYF | TGTGCCAGCAGTGAACAGCGGGGGGCAGATACGCAGTATTTT
many | TRBJ2-5 | TRBV25-1 | TRBD2 | CASSVGTSGSWETQYF | TGTGCCAGCAGTGTTGGGACTAGCGGGAGTTGGGAGACCCAGTACTTC
medium-sized | TRBJ2-3 | TRBV11-1 | TRBD2 | CASSRSLAGGADTQYF | TGTGCCAGCAGCCGTTCACTAGCGGGAGGGGCCGATACGCAGTATTTT
medium-sized | TRBJ1-2 | TRBV29-1 | . | CSVEEITGNYGYTF | TGCAGCGTTGAAGAAATCACAGGGAACTATGGCTACACCTTC
. | TRBJ2-1 | TRBV20-1 | . | CNASLLGGSYNEQFF | TGCAATGCTAGTCTACTAGGGGGGAGCTACAATGAGCAATTCTTC
. | TRBJ1-4 | TRBV19 | TRBD1 | CASKQGYEKLFF | TGTGCCAGTAAACAGGGGTACGAAAAACTGTTTTTT
many | TRBJ2-5 | TRBV20-1 | . | CSARWGRGDETQYF | TGCAGTGCTAGATGGGGCAGGGGGGACGAGACCCAGTACTTC
. | TRBJ1-2 | TRBV5-4 | TRBD1 | CASSFGSGGLDAGYTF | TGTGCCAGCAGCTTCGGGTCAGGGGGCCTAGATGCTGGCTACACCTTC
many | TRBJ1-4 | TRBV4-2 | TRBD1 | CASSQEQGYEKLFF | TGTGCCAGCAGCCAAGAACAGGGGTATGAAAAACTGTTTTTT
. | TRBJ2-1 | TRBV11-3 | . | CASSLARGDGGELFF | TGTGCCAGCAGCTTAGCTAGGGGGGACGGGGGCGAACTGTTCTTC
. | TRBJ2-1 | TRBV20-1 | . | CSARQPGAYNEQFF | TGCAGTGCTAGACAGCCGGGGGCCTACAATGAGCAGTTCTTC
. | TRBJ1-1 | TRBV5-4 | . | CASSWDRNTEALF | TGTGCCAGCAGCTGGGATAGGAACACTGAAGCTCTCTTT
. | TRBJ2-1 | TRBV20-1 | TRBD2 | CSAVRLAGERADEQFF | TGCAGTGCTGTCCGACTAGCGGGAGAAAGGGCCGATGAGCAGTTCTTT
. | TRBJ2-3 | TRBV12-3/TRBV12-4 | . | CATNRGTVSTDTQYF | TGTGCCACGAACCGAGGGACGGTGAGTACAGATACGCAGTATTTT
. | TRBJ2-3 | TRBV7-9 | . | CASSPIWGARDTQYF | TGTGCCAGCAGCCCTATCTGGGGGGCCAGGGATACGCAGTATTTT
many | TRBJ1-4 | TRBV4-1 | . | CASSQEGQGREKLFF | TGCGCCAGCAGCCAAGAGGGGCAGGGAAGGGAAAAACTGTTTTTT
many | TRBJ1-5 | TRBV6-5 | . | CASRTDFDQPQHF | TGTGCCAGCAGAACAGATTTCGATCAGCCCCAGCATTTT
. | TRBJ1-6 | TRBV6-5 | TRBD1 | CASSRQGNSPIHF | TGCGCCAGCAGTAGACAGGGAAATTCACCCATCCACTTT
many | TRBJ1-4 | TRBV20-1 | . | CSARDLARADEKLFF | TGCAGTGCTAGAGATCTGGCAAGGGCGGATGAAAAACTGTTTTTT
many | TRBJ2-7 | TRBV6-2/TRBV6-3 | . | CASTLRQTKGEQYF | TGTGCCAGCACCTTAAGACAGACTAAAGGCGAGCAGTACTTC
many | TRBJ2-1 | TRBV20-1 | . | CSARDLGAGPSYNEQFF | TGCAGTGCTAGAGATCTTGGGGCGGGACCCTCCTACAATGAGCAGTTCTTC
. | TRBJ2-5 | TRBV4-2 | . | CASSQDSGVTQYF | TGCGCCAGCAGCCAAGATAGTGGAGTGACCCAGTACTTC
. | TRBJ2-3 | TRBV4-3 | TRBD2 | CASSFPERGGQDTQFF | TGCGCCAGCAGCTTCCCGGAGCGGGGGGGCCAAGATACGCAGTTTTTT
many | TRBJ2-7 | TRBV20-1 | TRBD1 | CSASDRVDEQYF | TGCAGTGCTTCAGACAGGGTCGACGAGCAGTACTTC
many | TRBJ2-6 | TRBV12-3/TRBV12-4 | . | CASSPQGPGANVLTF | TGTGCCAGCAGTCCCCAGGGACCTGGGGCCAACGTCCTGACTTTC
many | TRBJ1-5 | TRBV20-1 | TRBD1 | CSVDREGNQPQHF | TGCAGTGTTGACAGGGAGGGCAATCAGCCCCAGCATTTT
. | TRBJ1-4 | TRBV6-2/TRBV6-3 | . | CASSDGLGLDNEKLFF | TGTGCGAGCAGTGACGGACTGGGACTGGATAATGAAAAACTGTTTTTT
few | TRBJ2-1 | TRBV11-2 | . | CANRLYASASYNERFF | TGTGCCAACAGATTATATGCTAGCGCGTCCTACAATGAGCGGTTCTTC
. | TRBJ2-3 | TRBV6-1 | . | CVSSGGSETQRDTQYF | TGTGTCAGCAGTGGGGGTAGCGAGACCCAACGGGATACGCAGTATTTT
many | TRBJ1-5 | TRBV12-3/TRBV12-4 | . | CASSLSGSNQPQHF | TGTGCCAGCAGTTTGTCCGGTAGCAATCAGCCCCAGCATTTT
. | TRBJ1-2 | TRBV4-1 | . | CVSRGQCYGYTF | TGCGTCAGCCGGGGACAATGCTATGGCTACACCTTC
many | TRBJ2-2 | TRBV29-1 | TRBD2 | CSTSGGAGGELFF | TGCAGCACGAGCGGGGGAGCAGGAGGGGAGCTGTTTTTT
many | TRBJ2-6 | TRBV14 | . | CASSPRDSGANVLTF | TGTGCCAGCAGCCCAAGGGACTCTGGGGCCAACGTCCTGACTTTC
many | TRBJ2-7 | TRBV6-6 | . | CASSYLVGDYEQYF | TGTGCCAGCAGTTACCTTGTGGGGGACTACGAGCAGTACTTC
. | TRBJ1-2 | TRBV24-1 | TRBD1 | CATSRDSNYGYTF | TGTGCCACCAGTAGGGACAGTAACTATGGCTACACCTTC
. | TRBJ2-7 | TRBV30 | TRBD1 | CAWSGERAGTGGEQYF | TGTGCCTGGAGTGGAGAACGCGCCGGGACAGGAGGAGAGCAGTACTTC
. | TRBJ1-1 | TRBV11-2 | . | CANSTGTNIEAFF | TGTGCCAACAGCACCGGGACGAACATTGAAGCTTTCTTT
. | TRBJ1-1 | TRBV7-8 | . | CASSHARFSEAFF | TGTGCCAGCAGTCACGCCAGGTTCTCTGAAGCTTTCTTT
few | TRBJ2-7 | TRBV20-1 | TRBD2 | CSARSLAGDTYEQYF | TGCAGTGCTAGAAGCCTAGCGGGCGACACCTACGAGCAGTACTTC
. | TRBJ1-6 | TRBV11-2 | TRBD1 | CASSPAGGGTMGNPPPHF | TGTGCCAGCAGCCCCGCAGGGGGCGGCACGATGGGAAATCCACCCCCCCACTTT
many | TRBJ2-7 | TRBV6-1 | . | CASSEEAGEDYEQYF | TGTGCCAGCAGTGAAGAAGCAGGGGAGGACTACGAGCAGTACTTC
. | TRBJ1-4 | TRBV28 | . | CASSLGGVEKLFF | TGTGCCAGCAGTTTAGGGGGGGTTGAAAAACTGTTTTTT
. | TRBJ2-3 | TRBV4-2 | . | CASMPALGGGNQPQYF | TGTGCCAGCATGCCGGCGTTGGGGGGAGGTAATCAGCCCCAGTATTTT
. | TRBJ2-7 | TRBV11-2 | TRBD1 | CASSHLSGTESYEQYF | TGTGCCAGCAGCCACCTCTCCGGGACAGAATCCTACGAGCAGTACTTC
. | TRBJ2-2 | TRBV5-6 | TRBD2 | CASSLDGLANTGELFF | TGTGCCAGCAGCTTGGACGGACTAGCCAACACCGGGGAGCTGTTTTTT
few | TRBJ2-5 | TRBV11-1 | . | CASSPRAEETQYF | TGTGCCAGCAGTCCCAGGGCGGAGGAGACCCAGTACTTC
. | TRBJ2-2 | TRBV12-3/TRBV12-4 | . | CASSLIGPNTGELSF | TGTGCCAGCAGTTTAATTGGTCCGAACACCGGAGAGCTGTCTTTT
many | TRBJ2-1 | TRBV20-1 | . | CSVGGPYNEQFF | TGCAGTGTGGGGGGGCCTTACAATGAGCAGTTCTTC
. | TRBJ2-1 | TRBV12-3/TRBV12-4 | . | CASSPDPSGPYNEQFF | TGTGCCAGCAGTCCGGACCCTAGTGGCCCCTACAATGAGCAGTTCTTC
. | TRBJ2-4 | TRBV6-5 | . | CASRPLAKNTQYF | TGTGCCAGCAGGCCTTTAGCCAAAAACACTCAGTATTTC
. | TRBJ2-1 | TRBV20-1 | TRBD2 | CSASSGGYNEQFF | TGCAGTGCTAGTTCGGGGGGCTACAATGAGCAGTTCTTC
. | TRBJ2-7 | TRBV29-1 | . | CSVDESAGVGEQYF | TGCAGCGTTGATGAATCAGCCGGGGTGGGGGAGCAGTACTTC
. | TRBJ1-5 | TRBV12-3/TRBV12-4 | . | CASRTINQPQHF | TGTGCCAGCAGAACTATAAATCAGCCCCAGCATTTT
. | TRBJ1-2 | TRBV12-3/TRBV12-4 | . | CASSHGTGCTF | TGTGCCAGTAGTCATGGGACCGGATGCACCTTC
. | TRBJ2-3 | TRBV29-1 | TRBD2 | CRVEGLASTDTQYF | TGCCGCGTTGAGGGACTAGCGAGCACGGATACGCAGTATTTT